This T cell receptor (beta chain) was observed in a study of blood T cells in healthy people across ages. Study results and limitations: Because sorting was not performed, PBMCs prevented conclusive naive versus antigen-experienced comparison. Age advanced and TCR beta diversity per million T cells fell, roughly linearly.

CDR1 is SGHRS, CDR2 YFSETQ, per germline. The CDR3 loop spans 15 amino acids. J was trimmed by 11 bases and V by 0 bases; bases with no gene match: 10. A J-beta primer mix and a sample-barcoded 5' primer were used in a second PCR of about 7 to 11 cycles. Samples each returned at least 3 million CDR3-containing paired-end reads. One entry per CDR3 protein, called by TCRdb with MiXCR from the 5' RACE reads. The sample includes about 1.5 million distinct CDR3 sequences, roughly 40% seen only once; the top ten take roughly 7.9%. Total RNA, at least 5 micrograms per sample, was extracted from PBMCs. Note on this clonotype: No antigen is known for it.

The chain employs TRBV5-1 and TRBJ2-5; 10 bases fit TRBD2. This receptor was obtained from a woman aged 18-29 years in good health. Sequencing was done on a sample of blood. The DNA of the CDR3 is TGCGCCAGCAGCTTGGGACTAGCGGGCACCTACGGGCAGTACTTC. Protein sequence: CASSLGLAGTYGQYF. Using reference TRBV5-1 and TRBJ2-5 for the parts outside the CDR3, the full variable domain is KAGVTQTPRYLIKTRGQQVTLSCSPISGHRSVSWYQQTPGQGLQFLFEYFSETQRNKGNFPGRFSGRQFSNSRSEMNVSTLELGDSALYLCASSLGLAGTYGQYFGPGTRLLVL.